This T cell receptor beta chain was sequenced during a study of monozygotic twins with cystic fibrosis. Sequencing used immunoSEQ multiplex PCR; TCRdb keeps in-frame clones, though not all of them. Found here are around 27,000 clones, 96% of them singletons; the top ten hold approximately 3%. As to this clone: Its antigen is unidentified.

Whole-study results and caveats: In this small cohort, shared CDR3 numbers showed no association with age, concordance or disease severity. V usage most resembled the co-twin in 13 of 16 pairs. Monozygotic CF twins shared more identical nucleotide clonotypes than unrelated patients.

Looked up from germline, CDR1 is SQVTM and CDR2 is ANQGSEA. With 4 bases clipped from V and 8 bases from J, the junction kept 4 bases outside the gene matches. The length of the CDR3 is 11 residues. The chain couples TRBV29-1 to TRBJ1-2, with TRBD1 identical over 7 bases. The sequenced material came from blood. This receptor was taken from a girl aged 2 to 10 with cystic fibrosis. CDR3 in amino acids: CSVGQGGGYTF. CDR3 bases: TGCAGCGTTGGACAGGGCGGGGGCTACACCTTC.